Listed here are 30 T cell receptor beta chains from one sample, sequenced in a study of blood T cell repertoires in COVID-19. TCRdb's table, derived via immunoSEQ multiplex PCR, lists solely in-frame clones and lacks some. In the table there are 25,000 to 30,000 clones, approximately 88% of which are singletons. Material: peripheral blood. These receptors originate from a human donor in a cohort sampled during active COVID-19.

This rearrangement joins TRBV7-9 to TRBJ1-1; maybe TRBD1 (5 bases). Germline lookup yields CDR1 SEHNR and CDR2 FQNEAQ (reference sequence). CDR3 size: 14 residues. The ends were cut back, 3 bases at V and 5 bases at J, with 13 bases in the middle. CDR3 loop: CASSLGGFITEAFF. The CDR3 DNA is TGTGCCAGCAGCTTGGGGGGATTTATTACTGAAGCTTTCTTT.

V gene TRBV18 combines with J gene TRBJ2-2; D is undetermined. V was cut by 0 bases and J by 4 bases, with 6 bases left in between. Germline CDR1 KGHSH, CDR2 LQKENI. This CDR3 has 14 amino acids. For the CDR3, the DNA is TGTGCCAGCTCACCACCGTTCAGCACCGGGGAGCTGTTTTTT. This sequence encodes CASSPPFSTGELFF.

The chain is built from TRBV5-1 and TRBJ2-1; perhaps TRBD1 as D (6 bases). In germline, CDR1 is SGHRS, CDR2 YFSETQ. CDR3 length: 16 residues. The ends were cut back, 4 bases at V and 2 bases at J, with 16 bases in the middle. The chain's CDR3 is CASSPQGNPTYNEQFF. The CDR3 region has the DNA TGCGCCAGCAGCCCGCAGGGGAACCCTACCTACAATGAGCAGTTCTTC.

The chain carries TRBV24-1 and TRBJ2-2; 8 positions agree with TRBD1. Germline CDR1 and CDR2: KGHDR and SFDVKD. Trimming removed 4 bases from V and 1 base from J; junction bases left unmatched: 4. CDR3 length: 16 residues. CDR3 loop: CATSDPDRGNTGELFF. CDR3 sequence (DNA): TGTGCCACCAGTGACCCTGACAGGGGGAACACCGGGGAGCTGTTTTTT.

The chain carries TRBV6-5 and TRBJ1-4, with 7 bases identical to TRBD1. CDR1 and CDR2 from the germline V gene are MNHEY and SVGAGI. V trimming: 7 bases; J trimming: 7 bases; junction bases outside the gene matches: 6. The CDR3 consists of 13 residues. The CDR3 DNA is TGTGCCAGCACCGACAGGGACGGTGAAAAACTGTTTTTT. Translation: CASTDRDGEKLFF.

The V and J genes are TRBV25-1 and TRBJ2-5; TRBD1 matches 9 bases. Germline V gene data show CDR1 as MGHDK and CDR2 as SYGVNS. The CDR3 is 14 amino acids. V shed 4 bases, J shed 4 bases, and the junction held 4 bases outside the gene matches. In nucleotides, the CDR3 is TGTGCCAGCAGTGTACAGGGGGCCGGAGAGACCCAGTACTTC. The encoded protein is CASSVQGAGETQYF.

The chain links TRBV14 to TRBJ2-5; maybe TRBD2 (6 bases). Germline-derived CDR1 and CDR2 are SGHDN and FVKESK. The V and J ends lost 2 bases and 5 bases respectively, with 15 bases between them. CDR3 size: 15 residues. Written as DNA, the CDR3 is TGTGCCAGCAGCCAACTGAGAACGGCGGGGGAGACCCAGTACTTC. Protein sequence: CASSQLRTAGETQYF.

This sequence joins TRBV11-2 and TRBJ2-7, with D perhaps matching TRBD1 (6 bases). The CDR3 has 13 amino acids. The germline gives CDR1 SGHAT, CDR2 FQNNGV. Between the trimmed V and J ends, which lost 4 bases and 7 bases, there was a span of 14 bases. This chain's CDR3 is CASSSHRVEEQYF. The CDR3 DNA reads TGTGCCAGCAGCTCCCACAGGGTAGAGGAGCAGTACTTC.

The chain combines TRBV5-1 with TRBJ1-2; 7 nucleotides align to TRBD1. Unmatched junction bases numbered 7, after V lost 0 bases and J lost 8 bases. The CDR3 contains 14 residues. Germline V gene lookup returns CDR1 SGHRS and CDR2 YFSETQ. This CDR3 is CASSLAQGDEGYTF. CDR3 nucleotide sequence: TGCGCCAGCAGCTTGGCCCAGGGGGACGAAGGCTACACCTTC.

The table lists this clone with a count of one. As DNA, the CDR3 is TGCGCCAGCAGCTTGGTGTCACGCGCTAGGGGCAATGAGCAGTTCTTC. Its translation is CASSLVSRARGNEQFF. The chain has TRBV5-1 and TRBJ2-1; D may be TRBD1 (5 bases). This CDR3 has 16 amino acids. Between the trimmed V and J ends, which lost 0 bases and 6 bases, there was a span of 16 bases. CDR1 and CDR2 from the germline V gene are SGHRS and YFSETQ.

The rearrangement joins TRBV3-1 (or the pseudogene TRBV3-2) to TRBJ2-5, with TRBD2 as a possible D gene (6 bases). CDR1 LGHDT and CDR2 YNNKEL come from the germline V gene (reference sequence). The CDR3 is made up of 13 amino acids. V was clipped by 1 base and J by 13 bases, with 16 bases between them. CDR3 sequence reads: CASSQGSSGRRYF. The CDR3 DNA is TGTGCCAGCAGCCAAGGGAGCAGCGGGCGGCGGTACTTC.

This clone was detected once. The CDR3 region has the DNA TGTGCCAGCAGCAGGACAGGAGGGGGCTACACCTTC. Protein product: CASSRTGGGYTF. The V and J genes are TRBV7-2 and TRBJ1-2, with TRBD1 matching over 7 bases. The length of the CDR3 is 12 residues. CDR1 and CDR2 from the germline V gene are SGHTA and FQGNSA. The ends lost 5 bases at V and 8 bases at J; junction bases unmatched: 5.

The CDR3 is CASSHYPGQGDYGYTF. The DNA of the CDR3 is TGTGCCAGTAGTCACTATCCGGGACAGGGGGACTATGGCTACACCTTC. V and J are TRBV19 and TRBJ1-2; TRBD1 aligns across 11 bases. The germline CDR1 and CDR2 sequences are LNHDA and SQIVND (reference sequence). The CDR3 extends over 16 amino acids. The V gene end was trimmed by 5 bases and the J gene end by 3 bases; junction bases not matched to a gene: 8.

This sequence joins TRBV5-5 and TRBJ1-5, with 9 bases lining up with TRBD1. J was trimmed by 7 bases and V by 3 bases; bases with no gene match: 5. The CDR3 length is 14 residues. Germline-derived CDR1 and CDR2 are SGHKS and YYEKEE (reference sequence). The CDR3 region is CASSSTGGRQPQHF. Written as DNA, the CDR3 is TGTGCCAGCAGCTCTACAGGGGGCCGGCAGCCCCAGCATTTT.

This clone was observed once. This chain uses TRBV5-6 with TRBJ2-7; tentatively, D is TRBD1 (5 bases). CDR3 size: 14 residues. Germline V gene data show CDR1 as SGHDT and CDR2 as YYEEEE. The germline V and J ends were trimmed by 3 bases and 3 bases, with 13 bases remaining between them. CDR3 loop: CASSYTDSSYEQYF. The CDR3 region has the DNA TGTGCCAGCAGCTACACCGACAGCAGCTACGAGCAGTACTTC.

CDR3 in amino acids: CASSITTGDKNIQYF. The CDR3 coding sequence is TGTGCCAGTAGTATCACGACAGGGGACAAAAACATTCAGTACTTC. This chain links TRBV19 with TRBJ2-4, with 8 bases matching TRBD1. This CDR3 has 15 amino acids. The germline gives CDR1 LNHDA, CDR2 SQIVND (reference sequence). After removal of 3 bases from V and 3 bases from J, the junction contained 4 bases not matched to a gene.

J is TRBJ2-5 and V is TRBV7-2; D remains unclear. Trimming removed 1 base from V and 4 bases from J, with 10 bases in between. CDR3 size: 14 residues. CDR1 is SGHTA and CDR2 is FQGNSA in the germline V gene. CDR3 region: CASSLGQRAETQYF. In nucleotides, the CDR3 is TGTGCCAGCAGCTTAGGGCAGCGAGCAGAGACCCAGTACTTC.

The V gene is TRBV19, the J gene TRBJ2-3, with 10 bases fitting TRBD2. Germline trimming cut 4 bases from V and 2 bases from J; bases unmatched to any gene: 9. The length of the CDR3 is 17 residues. Germline assignment: CDR1 LNHDA and CDR2 SQIVND (reference sequence). This CDR3 is CASSTVLAGGFTDTQYF. CDR3 DNA sequence: TGTGCCAGTAGTACAGTCTTAGCGGGGGGTTTCACAGATACGCAGTATTTT.

This chain connects TRBV5-5 to TRBJ1-3; TRBD1 might be the D (5 bases). Trimming pared 4 bases from V and 0 bases from J, leaving 11 bases between. This CDR3 comprises 15 residues. Germline loops: CDR1 SGHKS, CDR2 YYEKEE (reference sequence). DNA of the CDR3: TGTGCCAGCAGCCTACAGGCGAGCTCTGGAAACACCATATATTTT. This encodes CASSLQASSGNTIYF.

The V gene is TRBV5-1, the J gene TRBJ2-5, with TRBD1 matching 8 bases. The CDR3 is 15 residues long. V lost 3 bases to trimming and J lost 1 base; unmatched junction nucleotides: 5. CDR1 and CDR2 from the germline V gene are SGHRS and YFSETQ. CDR3 sequence: CASSSGTGLQETQYF. CDR3 nucleotides: TGCGCCAGCAGCTCCGGGACAGGTCTCCAAGAGACCCAGTACTTC. The complete variable domain, with remaining parts taken from reference TRBV5-1 and TRBJ2-5, reads KAGVTQTPRYLIKTRGQQVTLSCSPISGHRSVSWYQQTPGQGLQFLFEYFSETQRNKGNFPGRFSGRQFSNSRSEMNVSTLELGDSALYLCASSSGTGLQETQYFGPGTRLLVL.

V usage is TRBV28 and J usage is TRBJ1-6, with 7 bases that match TRBD1. The CDR3 contains 13 residues. The germline CDR1 and CDR2 sequences are MDHEN and SYDVKM. The junction had 10 bases not matched to a gene; V was cut back by 7 bases and J by 13 bases. In nucleotides, the CDR3 is TGTGCCAGCATTGCGGACAGGTCGTCGCCCCTCCACTTT. Amino acid sequence: CASIADRSSPLHF. The complete variable domain, with remaining parts taken from reference TRBV28 and TRBJ1-6, reads DVKVTQSSRYLVKRTGEKVFLECVQDMDHENMFWYRQDPGLGLRLIYFSYDVKMKEKGDIPEGYSVSREKKERFSLILESASTNQTSMYLCASIADRSSPLHFGNGTRLTVT.

This clone was seen only once. The gene calls are TRBV5-1 and TRBJ2-6, with 9 bases that match TRBD1. With 2 bases clipped from V and 3 bases from J, the junction kept 3 bases outside the gene matches. CDR3 length: 16 amino acids. CDR1 and CDR2 from the germline V gene are SGHRS and YFSETQ. In nucleotides, the CDR3 is TGCGCCAGCAGCTTACAGGGGGCTATTGGGGCCAACGTCCTGACTTTC. Translated, it gives CASSLQGAIGANVLTF.

The V and J genes are TRBV11-2 and TRBJ2-7; D is possibly TRBD2 (7 bases). Per the germline V gene, CDR1 is SGHAT and CDR2 is FQNNGV. V lost 6 bases and J 3 bases, leaving 21 bases between the germline ends. The CDR3 is 16 residues long. The CDR3 spells CASSERGGLRFYEQYF. CDR3 DNA: TGTGCCAGCAGTGAAAGGGGGGGGCTACGATTCTACGAGCAGTACTTC.

This chain joins TRBV6-6 and TRBJ1-5; possibly TRBD1 for D (5 bases). Germline-derived CDR1 and CDR2 are MNHNY and SVGAGI (reference sequence). The CDR3 covers 14 residues. V was trimmed by 6 bases and J by 0 bases, leaving 9 bases between them. The CDR3 nucleotides read TGTGCCAGCAGCGCAGGGAATAGCAATCAGCCCCAGCATTTT. It encodes CASSAGNSNQPQHF.

The chain links TRBV7-9 to TRBJ2-7, with TRBD2 identical over 7 bases. The germline V gene has CDR1 SEHNR and CDR2 FQNEAQ (reference sequence). Trimming took 3 bases from V and 7 from J; bases not matched to a gene: 6. This CDR3 spans 13 amino acids. CDR3 sequence (DNA): TGTGCCAGCAGCTTCCCGGGGGGAGGTGAGCAGTACTTC. Encoded protein: CASSFPGGGEQYF.

The chain joins TRBV3-1 (or the pseudogene TRBV3-2) to TRBJ2-1; D is possibly TRBD2 (7 bases). The germline V and J ends were trimmed by 3 bases and 2 bases, with 11 bases remaining between them. Looked up from germline, CDR1 is LGHDT and CDR2 is YNNKEL (reference sequence). This CDR3 has 15 residues. CDR3 nucleotide sequence: TGTGCCAGCAGCCAGGGGGGGGGCACCTACAATGAGCAGTTCTTC. Translating it yields CASSQGGGTYNEQFF.

The genes are TRBV29-1 and TRBJ2-1; D is uncertain. Trimming cost V 6 bases and J 0 bases, with 15 bases left between them. The V gene's germline CDR1 is SQVTM and CDR2 ANQGSEA. The CDR3 has 15 residues. The CDR3 DNA is TGCAGCGTCCGACCCGGGTCGAGCTCCTACAATGAGCAGTTCTTC. As protein: CSVRPGSSSYNEQFF.

The chain uses TRBV6-5 and TRBJ1-1; no clear D. Germline values: CDR1 MNHEY, CDR2 SVGAGI. CDR3 size: 14 residues. Trimming shortened V by 7 bases and J by 4 bases, and 16 bases separated the two germline ends. The CDR3 DNA is TGTGCCAGCACCCTTAGGACCGAGGGCACTGAAGCTTTCTTT. Translation gives CASTLRTEGTEAFF.

This clone was seen only a few times. The genes are TRBV2 and TRBJ1-3; D is unclear. Trimming removed 9 bases at V and 0 bases at J, with 12 bases between. The germline V gene has CDR1 SNHLY and CDR2 FYNNEI. The CDR3 runs to 14 residues. The CDR3 region has the DNA TGTGCCAGTCTAATGGTTAACTCTGGAAACACCATATATTTT. This sequence encodes CASLMVNSGNTIYF.

CDR3: CASSSDMFGANVLTF. The CDR3 region has the DNA TGTGCCAGCTCATCAGATATGTTCGGGGCCAACGTCCTGACTTTC. V gene TRBV18 combines with J gene TRBJ2-6; D not resolved. The CDR3 has 15 amino acids. The V end was cut by 5 bases, the J end by 4 bases, with 12 bases between. CDR1 is KGHSH, CDR2 LQKENI, per germline.